The clone carrying this TCR beta chain was counted a few times. The sample originates from a study of shared clonotypes between healthy human individuals. CDR3 length: 15 residues. Germline V gene sequence: CDR1 SQVTM, CDR2 ANQGSEA. With 0 bases removed from V and 6 bases from J, the gap between germline ends came to 17 bases. Generated by immunoSEQ multiplex PCR, the TCRdb table keeps only in-frame clones and is missing some. The profile shows 700,000 or so clones, around 72% of them singletons. The chain carries TRBV29-1 and TRBJ1-2; D ambiguous. The sequence was obtained from a woman in her twenties or thirties in good health. Sequencing was performed on memory CD4+ T cells sorted from blood. As to subset: CD45RA-negative fraction. This CDR3 is CSVEDLAGWGDGYTF. The CDR3 DNA reads TGCAGCGTTGAAGATCTTGCAGGCTGGGGTGATGGCTACACCTTC.